What follows are 17 T cell receptor beta chains derived from one specimen sequenced in a study of T cell repertoires in cytomegalovirus infection. These receptors' targets are unknown. Each CDR3 protein is one row after TCRdb ran MiXCR on the reads. The data show 700,000 to 950,000 distinct CDR3 sequences, approximately 29% seen once. The sample in question was cultured CD8+ T cells from PBMCs, obtained from culture after CMV antigen stimulation. The receptor set was obtained from a human donor in good health (CMV status not recorded). Some clones in this sample may be carry-over from other donors' samples.

This clonotype has only a few counts. The chain combines TRBV11-2 with TRBJ2-1; perhaps TRBD2 as D (5 bases). Trimming shortened V by 1 base and J by 8 bases, and 15 bases separated the two germline ends. Germline V lookup: CDR1 SGHAT, CDR2 FQNNGV. This CDR3 comprises 15 residues. This chain's CDR3 is CASSLVDSLKDEQFF. The CDR3 DNA is TGTGCCAGCAGCTTAGTGGACTCCCTAAAGGATGAGCAGTTCTTC.

This clonotype was observed a handful of times. This chain joins TRBV6-1 and TRBJ2-1; no firm D call. Trimming left V 4 bases short and J 7 bases short, with 20 bases between. The CDR3 contains 16 residues. Per germline, CDR1 MNHNS and CDR2 SASEGT. The DNA for the CDR3 is TGTGCCAGCAGTGGACGATCGTCCTTGTCTGGGAATGAGCAGTTCTTC. Amino acid sequence: CASSGRSSLSGNEQFF.

This clonotype occurred a few times. One end of the junction fails to match germline, which may point to a read error. The rearrangement uses TRBV4-1 and TRBJ2-1, with D perhaps matching TRBD1 or TRBD2 (5 bases each). From germline, CDR1 is MGHRA and CDR2 YSYEKL. The CDR3 sequence is 15 residues long. CDR3 protein: CASSRGRGASDEQFF. The CDR3 DNA reads as TGTGCCAGCAGCCGGGGACGGGGTGCCTCGGATGAGCAGTTCTTC.

The rearrangement joins TRBV2 to TRBJ1-1; TRBD1 aligns across 8 bases. Germline V gene lookup returns CDR1 SNHLY and CDR2 FYNNEI. With V trimmed by 6 bases and J by 1 base, 4 bases remained unmatched. CDR3 length: 14 amino acids. The chain's CDR3 is CASRRQGKNTEAFF. The CDR3 DNA sequence: TGTGCCAGCAGGCGACAGGGGAAGAACACTGAAGCTTTCTTT.

The V call is TRBV4-1, the J call TRBJ1-6; weak D call: TRBD1 (5 bases). V was pared by 1 base and J by 16 bases, with 14 bases between. Germline CDR1 reads MGHRA; CDR2 reads YSYEKL. The CDR3 has 13 amino acids. CDR3 nucleotide sequence: TGCGCCAGCAGCCAAGCTATCGACAGTCAACTCCACTTT. It codes for CASSQAIDSQLHF.

This clonotype has more than one count but fewer than ten. V usage is TRBV7-9 and J usage is TRBJ2-5; 9 nucleotides align to TRBD2. J gave up 7 bases and V 4 bases, and 13 bases lay outside the gene matches. From germline, CDR1 is SEHNR and CDR2 FQNEAQ (reference sequence). The CDR3 extends over 16 amino acids. The CDR3, as DNA: TGTGCCAGCAGCTCCGTGGCGGGGGGGACCGTTAGGACCCAGTACTTC. It yields the protein CASSSVAGGTVRTQYF.

This clonotype was observed at least ten times. The chain employs TRBV7-2 and TRBJ1-6; the D gene is possibly TRBD1 (5 bases). Between the trimmed V and J ends, which lost 7 bases and 6 bases, there was a span of 10 bases. The CDR3 spans 13 residues. CDR1 and CDR2 from the germline V gene are SGHTA and FQGNSA. The CDR3 coding sequence is TGTGCCAGCACGACGGGGGGTAATTCACCCCTCCACTTT. It specifies CASTTGGNSPLHF.

V usage is TRBV7-9 and J usage is TRBJ2-2, with D perhaps TRBD1 (6 bases). This CDR3 is 14 amino acids long. V was clipped by 3 bases and J by 7 bases, with 12 bases between them. Germline CDR1 and CDR2: SEHNR and FQNEAQ (reference sequence). CDR3 loop: CASSLDSLLGELFF. The CDR3 nucleotides are TGTGCCAGCAGCTTGGACAGCTTACTCGGGGAGCTGTTTTTT.

This chain uses TRBV27 with TRBJ1-6, with D possibly matching TRBD1 (5 bases). V lost 2 bases and J lost 7, with 9 bases in between. This CDR3 has 14 residues. CDR1 is MNHEY, CDR2 SMNVEV, per germline (reference sequence). The CDR3 bases are TGTGCCAGCAGTTTAGCGGGGCCCAATTCACCCCTCCACTTT. Residues: CASSLAGPNSPLHF.

This sequence joins TRBV6-6 and TRBJ1-5, with TRBD1 matching over 9 bases. This CDR3 contains 15 residues. Looked up from germline, CDR1 is MNHNY and CDR2 is SVGAGI (reference sequence). Trimming at V came to 7 bases and at J to 4 bases, leaving 8 bases not matched to a gene. The CDR3 region is CASKQDRGLNQPQHF. The CDR3 region has the DNA TGTGCCAGCAAGCAGGACAGGGGACTTAATCAGCCCCAGCATTTT.

This clonotype was observed a handful of times. The rearrangement links TRBV27 to TRBJ1-1; tentatively, D is TRBD1 (6 bases). Germline values: CDR1 MNHEY, CDR2 SMNVEV (reference sequence). The CDR3 totals 15 residues. V lost 7 bases, J lost 0 bases, and 15 bases lay in between. The CDR3 protein is CASKGGTGLNTEAFF. The CDR3, as DNA: TGTGCCAGCAAAGGTGGTACAGGGTTGAACACTGAAGCTTTCTTT.

CDR3 bases: TGTGCCAGCAGTTTAGAATGGTTGTACAGGGAGGACACCGGGGAGCTGTTTTTT. Encoded protein: CASSLEWLYREDTGELFF. The V gene is TRBV12-3 or TRBV12-4, the J gene TRBJ2-2; tentatively, D is TRBD1 or TRBD2 (6 bases each). Trimming shortened V by 1 base and J by 3 bases, and 18 bases separated the two germline ends. The CDR3 has 18 amino acids.

This clonotype was observed a few times. J is TRBJ1-6 and V is TRBV19, with D maybe TRBD1 (6 bases). Trimming pared 7 bases from V and 8 bases from J, leaving 9 bases between. This CDR3 spans 12 amino acids. Germline V gene sequence: CDR1 LNHDA, CDR2 SQIVND (reference sequence). CDR3 in amino acids: CASKRGYSPLHF. For the CDR3, the DNA is TGTGCCAGTAAGAGGGGGTATTCACCCCTCCACTTT.

The gene calls are TRBV9 and TRBJ2-5; 14 positions agree with TRBD2. The junction had 2 bases not matched to a gene; V was cut back by 3 bases and J by 1 base. Germline V gene data show CDR1 as SGDLS and CDR2 as YYNGEE. This CDR3 has 16 residues. CDR3 residues: CASSAGLAGAQETQYF. CDR3 DNA: TGTGCCAGCAGCGCGGGACTAGCGGGGGCCCAAGAGACCCAGTACTTC.

There are many counts of this clonotype. J is TRBJ2-7 and V is TRBV7-9; 8 bases agree with TRBD2. In germline, CDR1 is SEHNR, CDR2 FQNEAQ (reference sequence). The junction had 5 bases not matched to a gene; V was cut back by 1 base and J by 3 bases. This CDR3 contains 15 residues. CDR3 residues: CASSLGGGTDYEQYF. As DNA, the CDR3 is TGTGCCAGCAGCTTAGGCGGGGGGACCGACTACGAGCAGTACTTC.

This clonotype has only a few counts. CDR3 sequence: CASSYSRGLAYEQYF. Written as DNA, the CDR3 is TGTGCCAGCAGCTACAGCAGGGGGCTTGCTTACGAGCAGTACTTC. The gene calls are TRBV27 and TRBJ2-7; 8 bases are a match to TRBD1. The V gene end was trimmed by 6 bases and the J gene end by 4 bases; junction bases not matched to a gene: 11. CDR1 MNHEY and CDR2 SMNVEV come from the germline V gene (reference sequence). The CDR3 is made up of 15 amino acids.

This clonotype was observed a handful of times. V usage is TRBV7-9 and J usage is TRBJ2-6; D is unresolved. Trimming shortened V by 5 bases and J by 0 bases, and 8 bases separated the two germline ends. The CDR3 runs to 15 residues. Germline loops: CDR1 SEHNR, CDR2 FQNEAQ (reference sequence). CDR3 nucleotides: TGTGCCAGCAGCCCCCAAGTCTCTGGGGCCAACGTCCTGACTTTC. This gives the protein CASSPQVSGANVLTF.